Listed below are T cell receptor beta chains from one sample, sequenced in a study of CD8+ T cells in alopecia areata. Profiling relied on immunoSEQ multiplex PCR, and the TCRdb table lists in-frame clones only, not all of them. The sample lists a few hundred thousand clones; about two fifths were seen once. The sample in question was CD4+ T cells sorted from blood, obtained around week 34, from a patient treated with tofacitinib. The receptor source for this set is a human donor with alopecia areata. The CDR3 runs from the conserved cysteine through the conserved F or W. D genes are given only for firm matches. Some rows mark clone size as missing; the rest say once, few, many or name a class of expanded clone.

abundance	len	d_gene	j_gene	v_gene	CDR3aa	CDR3nt
-	15	-	TRBJ1-6	TRBV7-9	CASSTAAAGGSPLHF	TGTGCCAGCAGCACAGCGGCGGCGGGGGGATCACCCCTCCACTTT
-	13	-	TRBJ2-3	TRBV30	CAWMSPDMHTQYF	TGTGCCTGGATGAGCCCGGACATGCATACGCAGTATTTT
-	14	-	TRBJ2-1	TRBV7-9	CASSFHRAYNEQFF	TGTGCCAGCAGCTTTCACAGGGCCTACAATGAGCAGTTCTTC
-	15	TRBD1	TRBJ2-4	TRBV15	CATSRDPGGGNIQYF	TGTGCCACCAGCAGAGATCCAGGGGGCGGAAACATTCAGTACTTC
few	14	-	TRBJ2-7	TRBV6-5	CASSAGTHSYEQYF	TGTGCCAGCAGTGCCGGGACGCACTCCTACGAGCAGTACTTC
-	14	-	TRBJ2-3	TRBV7-9	CASSLEVTTNTQYF	TGTGCCAGCAGCTTAGAGGTCACGACTAATACGCAGTATTTT
-	15	-	TRBJ2-3	TRBV9	CASSPFGGNTDTQYF	TGTGCCAGCAGCCCGTTTGGGGGAAACACAGATACGCAGTATTTT
few	11	-	TRBJ1-2	TRBV6-5	CASSSGNGYTF	TGTGCCAGCAGCTCAGGGAATGGCTACACCTTC
few	14	TRBD2	TRBJ2-1	TRBV7-3	CASSTSGLHNEQFF	TGTGCCAGCAGCACTAGCGGCCTCCACAATGAGCAGTTCTTC
-	12	TRBD1	TRBJ1-2	TRBV25-1	CASGQGYYGYTF	TGTGCCAGCGGACAGGGTTACTATGGCTACACCTTC
many	14	-	TRBJ1-2	TRBV9	CASSAPTTNYGYTF	TGTGCCAGCAGCGCTCCGACAACTAACTATGGCTACACCTTC
-	15	TRBD1	TRBJ2-5	TRBV25-1	CASRANDRVFLTQYF	TGTGCCAGCCGTGCCAATGACAGGGTATTTTTGACCCAGTACTTC
-	12	-	TRBJ1-2	TRBV29-1	CSARRGAYGYTF	TGCAGCGCCCGGCGGGGGGCGTATGGCTACACCTTC
-	18	TRBD2	TRBJ2-7	TRBV4-1	CASSQVDLGLAGVHEQYF	TGCGCCAGCAGCCAAGTAGATCTAGGACTAGCGGGAGTCCACGAGCAGTACTTC
-	13	-	TRBJ2-7	TRBV30	CAWKSGIKYEQYF	TGTGCCTGGAAGTCCGGGATCAAATACGAGCAGTACTTC
-	14	-	TRBJ2-3	TRBV30	CAWSAQGETDTQYF	TGTGCCTGGAGCGCCCAGGGAGAAACAGATACGCAGTATTTT
-	14	TRBD1	TRBJ1-1	TRBV29-1	CSVEQGARSTEAFF	TGCAGCGTTGAACAGGGGGCACGGTCCACTGAAGCTTTCTTT
-	12	-	TRBJ2-7	TRBV2	CASSEFSYEQYF	TGTGCCAGCAGTGAGTTCTCCTACGAGCAGTACTTC
once	16	TRBD1	TRBJ2-2	TRBV7-9	CASSHIPGQGTGELFF	TGTGCCAGCAGCCATATTCCGGGACAGGGGACCGGGGAGCTGTTTTTT
-	13	-	TRBJ2-1	TRBV18	CASSEMATRVQFF	TGTGCCAGCTCCGAAATGGCAACGCGGGTGCAGTTCTTC
-	14	TRBD1	TRBJ1-1	TRBV2	CASSGQGMNTEAFF	TGTGCCAGCAGTGGACAGGGAATGAACACTGAAGCTTTCTTT
-	13	TRBD2	TRBJ2-5	TRBV12-5	CASGSPSGETQYF	TGTGCTAGTGGTTCTCCTAGCGGGGAGACCCAGTACTTC
few	17	-	TRBJ2-6	TRBV30	CAWSGRQAGSGANVLTF	TGTGCCTGGAGTGGTCGACAGGCGGGGTCTGGGGCCAACGTCCTGACTTTC
-	15	-	TRBJ2-4	TRBV5-1	CASSLGLGPENIQYF	TGCGCCAGCAGCTTGGGTTTAGGGCCGGAAAACATTCAGTACTTC
-	16	-	TRBJ2-4	TRBV2	CASRSAEDLAKSIQYF	TGTGCCAGCAGATCCGCTGAGGATCTAGCCAAAAGCATTCAGTACTTC
-	14	TRBD1	TRBJ1-1	TRBV5-1	CASSAGTGGTEAFF	TGCGCCAGCAGCGCGGGGACAGGGGGCACTGAAGCTTTCTTT
few	14	-	TRBJ1-1	TRBV30	CAWSLTRGDTEAFF	TGTGCCTGGAGTCTAACCCGAGGGGACACTGAAGCTTTCTTT
-	11	TRBD1	TRBJ2-5	TRBV29-1	CSVEGTGAQYF	TGCAGCGTTGAAGGGACAGGGGCCCAGTACTTC
few	15	TRBD1	TRBJ1-2	TRBV30	CAWSPSDREGYGYTF	TGTGCCTGGAGCCCCTCCGACAGGGAAGGGTATGGCTACACCTTC
-	13	-	TRBJ2-7	TRBV28	CASSNMFPVKQYF	TGTGCCAGCAGTAATATGTTCCCAGTGAAGCAGTACTTC
-	14	-	TRBJ2-5	TRBV5-6	CASSLVPLQETQYF	TGTGCCAGCAGCTTGGTGCCCCTCCAAGAGACCCAGTACTTC
few	14	TRBD1	TRBJ1-2	TRBV10-3	CAISQGQGNYGYTF	TGTGCCATCAGCCAGGGACAGGGGAACTATGGCTACACCTTC
-	12	TRBD1	TRBJ1-2	TRBV6-5	CASGTVNYGYTF	TGTGCCAGCGGGACAGTTAACTATGGCTACACCTTC
few	18	TRBD2	TRBJ2-4	TRBV18	CASSPPSGGLLAKNIQYF	TGTGCCAGCTCACCACCCAGCGGGGGTCTGTTGGCCAAAAACATTCAGTACTTC
few	14	TRBD1	TRBJ1-1	TRBV29-1	CSVGQGAGYTEAFF	TGCAGCGTCGGACAGGGGGCAGGTTATACTGAAGCTTTCTTT
-	15	-	TRBJ1-1	TRBV6-6	CASIRLPSGAGEAFF	TGTGCCAGCATCAGACTCCCCTCAGGGGCGGGTGAAGCTTTCTTT
-	14	-	TRBJ2-2	TRBV7-3	CASSSTTSNGELFF	TGTGCCAGCAGCTCCACGACTAGTAACGGGGAGCTGTTTTTT
-	14	-	TRBJ2-1	TRBV7-2	CASSARTLYNEQFF	TGTGCCAGCAGCGCAAGGACTCTTTACAATGAGCAGTTCTTC
-	15	TRBD1	TRBJ2-3	TRBV9	CASSAYQGATDTQYF	TGTGCCAGCAGCGCCTATCAGGGGGCCACAGATACGCAGTATTTT
-	13	-	TRBJ1-2	TRBV29-1	CSVDYQGGYGYTF	TGCAGCGTTGATTATCAGGGTGGCTATGGCTACACCTTC
few	13	-	TRBJ1-4	TRBV10-3	CAISESGNEKLFF	TGTGCCATCAGTGAGTCCGGCAATGAAAAACTGTTTTTT
-	14	TRBD1	TRBJ2-1	TRBV23-1	CASRGQGAYNEQFF	TGCGCCAGCAGAGGACAGGGCGCTTACAATGAGCAGTTCTTC
-	13	-	TRBJ2-5	TRBV5-1	CASSLFQGETQYF	TGCGCCAGCAGCTTGTTTCAGGGGGAGACCCAGTACTTC
-	12	-	TRBJ1-5	TRBV15	CATSRQDQPQHF	TGTGCCACCAGCAGGCAAGATCAGCCCCAGCATTTT
few	14	TRBD2	TRBJ2-7	TRBV29-1	CSVDTSGGSYEQYF	TGCAGCGTTGACACTAGCGGGGGCTCCTACGAGCAGTACTTC
few	13	-	TRBJ2-7	TRBV10-3	CAILDRESTEQYF	TGTGCCATCTTAGACCGGGAATCCACCGAGCAGTACTTC
-	13	TRBD2	TRBJ2-7	TRBV30	CAWSEAGAYEQYF	TGTGCCTGGAGTGAGGCGGGGGCCTACGAGCAGTACTTC
many	12	TRBD1	TRBJ1-1	TRBV6-1	CASRTGGTEAFF	TGTGCCAGCAGGACAGGGGGTACTGAAGCTTTCTTT
few	12	-	TRBJ1-1	TRBV30	CAYSGRRTEAFF	TGTGCCTACTCAGGACGACGCACTGAAGCTTTCTTT
-	16	TRBD1	TRBJ1-2	TRBV29-1	CSVEVYPRDREWGYTF	TGCAGCGTTGAAGTTTACCCCCGGGACAGGGAATGGGGCTACACCTTC
few	14	TRBD1	TRBJ2-1	TRBV6-6	CASSYLTGGTEQFF	TGTGCCAGCAGTTACCTAACAGGGGGAACTGAGCAGTTCTTC
few	14	-	TRBJ1-4	TRBV6-5	CASSPTVTNEKLFF	TGTGCCAGCAGTCCGACAGTAACTAATGAAAAACTGTTTTTT
-	13	-	TRBJ2-5	TRBV29-1	CSVRGLAQETQYF	TGCAGCGTCCGAGGGTTGGCACAAGAGACCCAGTACTTC
-	15	TRBD2	TRBJ2-3	TRBV9	CASSVGLAGTDTQYF	TGTGCCAGCAGCGTAGGACTAGCGGGCACAGATACGCAGTATTTT
-	13	-	TRBJ2-1	TRBV5-1	CASSLAGRSEQFF	TGCGCCAGCAGCTTGGCAGGGAGAAGTGAGCAGTTCTTC